The TCR beta chain described here comes from a study of blood T cell repertoires in COVID-19 (dated by TCRdb to about 2020). Notes on the research overall: The collaborator samples originated in the United States, Italy and Spain and spanned the acute and convalescent phases of COVID-19. Subjects who had been exposed to COVID-19, were actively infected with it, or had recovered from it provided the deeply sampled blood TCRbeta repertoires that made up the dataset. Where available, HLA class I and class II types were obtained from metadata supplied by the sample provider rather than from assay-based typing. The prospective study material was composed of cDNA or gDNA derived from T cells, B-cell-depleted T cells, or PBMCs. A freely available public database, intended as a resource for researchers studying the immune response to SARS-CoV-2, is where the repertoires were released. Samples came from the ongoing ImmuneRACE study (first 160 participants) plus 1,254 subjects from 6 global collaborators. Nearly every sample came with metadata listing a de-identified subject ID, COVID-19 status, age in years and sex. What the research found in general, with its limitations: The quantity of clinical and demographic metadata differed by source and by participant and was supplied without curation.

Each collaborating institution followed its own protocols to collect whole blood in K2EDTA tubes. Collaborator samples were shipped for TCRbeta analysis as frozen whole blood, isolated PBMCs, or DNA extracted from either sample type. TCRbeta CDR3 regions were amplified from genomic DNA by means of the immunoSEQ Assay, a bias-controlled multiplex PCR. Per the source publication's procedure: The number of nucleated cells in each sample was estimated by amplification of reference gene primers within the assay. To quantify the absolute abundance of each unique TCRbeta CDR3 rearrangement, sequence reads were collapsed and filtered. Productive Simpson clonality was computed per sample as the square root of Simpson's diversity index over productive rearrangements. The immuneACCESS repertoire file appears here via TCRdb, limited to in-frame rearrangements. These files lack a portion of the clones; in checked studies, under half of the deficit traces to unresolved V genes, and the cause of the others is not known. V and J calls and clone size follow that table, whereas D and trimming were derived from the DNA. The sample table shows about 3,200 clones, and roughly nine tenths are seen once. Together, the top ten hold approximately 5.8% of the sample.

To note about this clone: Its antigen is unknown. Per-base qualities were not stored, and no clone one base away is much larger.

V loses 4 bases of germline sequence and J loses 7 bases, and the interval between the two ends is 10 bases. The germline V gene provides CDR1 LGHNA and CDR2 YNFKEQ. The CDR3 measures 13 amino acids from cysteine to phenylalanine. Only CDR3 DNA is held: 39 bases, read in frame from base 1. This receptor was identified in a human donor with active COVID-19. The donor label of this sample is uncertain. Sequencing was carried out using peripheral blood. In this chain, TRBV4-2 is recombined with TRBJ1-4; the D segment cannot be called with confidence. The CDR3 in this case is CASSPREGEKLFF. The DNA sequence is as follows: TGTGCCAGCAGCCCCCGCGAGGGTGAAAAACTGTTTTTT.